These 17 T cell receptor beta chains were all obtained from the same sample, sequenced in a study of esophageal squamous cell carcinoma under preoperative chemotherapy. TCRdb recomputed calls from the PCR reads with MiXCR, one row per CDR3 protein. The sample yields thousands of distinct CDR3 sequences, about a third seen once. This sample's time point: before preoperative PTX-NDP chemotherapy. Collection of the sample occurred from a patient given preoperative chemotherapy. Receptors were obtained from a human donor with esophageal squamous cell carcinoma. The donor label of this sample is uncertain.

This clonotype is labeled medium-sized. This chain connects TRBV27 to TRBJ2-1, with 9 nucleotides matching TRBD1. Gene TRBJ2-7 matches the end of the DNA better, so the J call may be wrong. This CDR3 is 14 amino acids long. Germline assignment: CDR1 MNHEY and CDR2 SMNVEV (reference sequence). CDR3 region: CASSFGTGTYEQYF. The DNA for the CDR3 is TGTGCCAGCAGTTTTGGGACAGGGACCTACGAGCAGTACTTC.

This clonotype was seen only once. The CDR3 does not close with the conserved phenylalanine or tryptophan, likely indicating a read error. Because the CDR3's place on the DNA is in doubt, the DNA is left out and the CDR3 is given as listed by TCRdb. The V and J genes are TRBV7-6 and TRBJ2-1; TRBD1 is the table's D call, not checked against the DNA. With termini counted, the CDR3 has 15 amino acids. From germline, CDR1 is SGHVS and CDR2 FNYEAQ. The CDR3 loop reads CASSLEGGAYNEQVC.

This clonotype is medium-sized by share. This chain links TRBV11-3 with TRBJ1-2, with TRBD1 matching over 9 bases. After removal of 1 base from V and 6 bases from J, the junction contained 3 bases not matched to a gene. The CDR3 totals 14 residues. CDR1 is SGHNT, CDR2 YENEEA, per germline. The CDR3 bases are TGTGCCAGCAGCTTAGCGGGACAGGGAAATGGCTACACCTTC. It codes for CASSLAGQGNGYTF.

A note on this clonotype: Mismatch with germline at one junction end may stem from a read error. V usage is TRBV6-1 and J usage is TRBJ2-3; D is uncertain. Germline V gene sequence: CDR1 MNHNS, CDR2 SASEGT. This CDR3 comprises 12 residues. The CDR3 region has the DNA TGTGCCAGCAGTGCCAGCACCGATACGCAGTATTTT. It translates to CASSASTDTQYF.

Of note for this clonotype: One end of the junction is discordant with germline, which a read error may explain. The chain carries TRBV7-9 and TRBJ2-1; tentatively, D is TRBD1 (5 bases). Germline assignment: CDR1 SEHNR and CDR2 FQNEAQ (reference sequence). The CDR3 loop spans 13 amino acids. This CDR3 is CASQRGNSYEQEF. CDR3 DNA sequence: TGTGCCAGCCAAAGGGGAAACTCCTACGAGCAGGAGTTC.

This clonotype was detected many times. This chain joins TRBV4-3 and TRBJ2-1; 9 bases are a match to TRBD2. V shed 4 bases and J 8 bases; nucleotides not matched to a gene: 12. The CDR3 sequence is 16 residues long. Germline V lookup: CDR1 LGHNA, CDR2 YSLEER. The DNA for the CDR3 is TGCGCCAGCAGCCCCTCAGATAGCGGGAGTTTCGATGAGCAGTTCTTC. It encodes CASSPSDSGSFDEQFF.

The chain is built from TRBV7-6 and TRBJ2-1; D may correspond to TRBD1 or TRBD2 (6 bases each). V was shortened by 1 base and J by 9 bases, with 19 bases between the two germline ends. The germline V gene has CDR1 SGHVS and CDR2 FNYEAQ. The CDR3 has 16 residues. CDR3 protein: CASSLEGGAVVAEQFF. Written as DNA, the CDR3 is TGTGCCAGCAGCTTAGAGGGGGGAGCAGTCGTCGCTGAGCAGTTCTTC. Filled out from reference TRBV7-6 and TRBJ2-1, the complete variable domain reads GAGVSQSPRYKVTKRGQDVALRCDPISGHVSLYWYRQALGQGPEFLTYFNYEAQQDKSGLPNDRFSAERPEGSISTLTIQRTEQRDSAMYRCASSLEGGAVVAEQFFGPGTRLTVL.

This clonotype rates as medium-sized. The gene calls are TRBV6-5 and TRBJ2-5; D is perhaps TRBD2 (5 bases). Germline V gene data show CDR1 as MNHEY and CDR2 as SVGAGI. The CDR3 sequence is 13 residues long. Trimming took 7 bases from V and 4 from J, leaving 13 bases between them. The CDR3 DNA reads as TGTGCCAGCAAAGAGAGTGGGAGAGAGACCCAGTACTTC. Residues: CASKESGRETQYF.

Comment on this clonotype: At one end, the junction sequence differs from germline, possibly due to a read error. The chain couples TRBV7-3 to TRBJ2-3; 8 bases agree with TRBD2. The CDR3 is made up of 16 amino acids. Germline CDR1 SGHTA, CDR2 FQGTGA. The CDR3 protein is CASSLRAGGFADTQSF. In DNA, the CDR3 is TGTGCCAGCAGCCTAAGGGCGGGAGGTTTCGCAGATACGCAGTCGTTT.

By sample share, this clonotype is medium-sized. This chain links TRBV10-1 with TRBJ2-1; 9 bases fit TRBD2. This CDR3 spans 15 amino acids. CDR1 WNHNN and CDR2 SYGVQD come from the germline V gene (reference sequence). V lost 2 bases to trimming and J lost 10 bases; unmatched junction nucleotides: 9. CDR3 sequence reads: CASSEVRAGGGEQFF. Here the CDR3 DNA reads TGCGCCAGCAGTGAGGTTAGAGCGGGAGGTGGCGAGCAGTTCTTC.

This clonotype was seen repeatedly, ten times or more. The rearrangement joins TRBV11-3 to TRBJ2-5, with 8 bases fitting TRBD2. V dropped 0 bases and J dropped 11; count of bases not matched to a gene: 8. The CDR3 covers 14 residues. From germline, CDR1 is SGHNT and CDR2 YENEEA. Written as DNA, the CDR3 is TGTGCCAGCAGCTTAGATCCTTTGCGGGGGGAGCAGTACTTC. Amino acids: CASSLDPLRGEQYF.

This clonotype was seen ten or more times. This clone may be a read error of a much larger clone one base away. The J gene is TRBJ2-1, the V gene TRBV7-6; TRBD2 might be the D (6 bases). The J call may be mistaken, given a closer DNA end match to TRBJ2-7. CDR3 length equals 13 residues. Germline CDR1 SGHVS, CDR2 FNYEAQ. The CDR3 loop reads CASSIGGTGGQYF. CDR3 coding DNA: TGTGCCAGCAGTATAGGAGGGACGGGCGGGCAGTACTTC.

Relative to its sample, this clonotype is medium-sized. The genes are TRBV7-2 and TRBJ2-1, with D perhaps TRBD1 (6 bases). The length of the CDR3 is 16 residues. The V gene's germline CDR1 is SGHTA and CDR2 FQGNSA. Trimming left V 5 bases short and J 4 bases short, with 18 bases between. The chain's CDR3 is CASSLLGHAIYNEQFF. The CDR3 DNA follows: TGTGCCAGCAGCCTATTGGGACACGCCATATACAATGAGCAGTTCTTC.

The chain recombines TRBV27 with TRBJ2-1; 10 bases agree with TRBD2. This CDR3 is built from 15 residues. CDR1 MNHEY and CDR2 SMNVEV come from the germline V gene (reference sequence). The junction had 8 bases not matched to a gene; V was cut back by 6 bases and J by 6 bases. CDR3 amino acids: CASRLAGGISNEQFF. DNA of the CDR3: TGTGCCAGCAGATTAGCGGGAGGAATCTCCAATGAGCAGTTCTTC.

Worth noting for this clonotype: The final CDR3 position lacks the conserved phenylalanine or tryptophan, pointing to a likely read error. J is TRBJ2-5 and V is TRBV6-1; either TRBD1 or TRBD2 may fit D (5 bases each). The J call is doubtful: the DNA matches TRBJ2-7 better. Germline CDR1 and CDR2: MNHNS and SASEGT. The CDR3 has 12 residues. The CDR3 DNA is TGTGCCAGCAGTGTGAGGGGAAACGAGCAGTACTTG. It yields the protein CASSVRGNEQYL.

This clonotype is medium-sized in the sample. The chain carries TRBV6-1 and TRBJ2-6; 11 nucleotides align to TRBD1. J lost 4 bases, V lost 4 bases, and 6 bases had no gene match. The germline V gene has CDR1 MNHNS and CDR2 SASEGT. The CDR3 runs 17 residues. The CDR3 region is CASSAGTGGGGANVLTF. For the CDR3, the DNA is TGTGCCAGCAGTGCCGGGACAGGGGGTGGAGGGGCCAACGTCCTGACTTTC.

This clonotype showed up many times. This chain joins TRBV5-4 and TRBJ1-2; 8 nucleotides line up with TRBD1. The ends lost 4 bases at V and 6 bases at J; junction bases unmatched: 14. The CDR3 is 16 residues long. Germline V gene lookup returns CDR1 SGHNT and CDR2 YYREEE (reference sequence). In nucleotides, the CDR3 is TGTGCCAGCAGCCCCTTTATGGGACAGGCCGGCGATGGCTACACCTTC. This translates into CASSPFMGQAGDGYTF.